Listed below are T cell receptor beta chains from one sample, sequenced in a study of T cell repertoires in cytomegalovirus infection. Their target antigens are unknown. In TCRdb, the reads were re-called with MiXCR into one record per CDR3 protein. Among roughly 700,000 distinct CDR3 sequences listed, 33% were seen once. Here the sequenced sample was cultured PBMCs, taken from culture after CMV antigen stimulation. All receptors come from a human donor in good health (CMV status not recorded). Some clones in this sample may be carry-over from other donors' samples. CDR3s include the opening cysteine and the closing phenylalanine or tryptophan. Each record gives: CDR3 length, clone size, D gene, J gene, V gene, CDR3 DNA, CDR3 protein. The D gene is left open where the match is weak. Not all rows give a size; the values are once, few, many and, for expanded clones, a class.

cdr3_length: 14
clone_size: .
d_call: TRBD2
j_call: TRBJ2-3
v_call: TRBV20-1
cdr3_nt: TGCAGTGCCCCCCCCGGGACTAGCGTAGATACGCAGTATTTT
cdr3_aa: CSAPPGTSVDTQYF

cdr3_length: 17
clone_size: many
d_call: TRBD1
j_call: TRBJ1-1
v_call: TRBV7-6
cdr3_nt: TGTGCCAGCAGCTTAGTGGGACAGGGGGTTATTCCCACTGAAGCTTTCTTT
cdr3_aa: CASSLVGQGVIPTEAFF

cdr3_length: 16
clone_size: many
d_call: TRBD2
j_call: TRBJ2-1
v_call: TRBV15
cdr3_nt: TGTGCCACCAGACCACTAGCGGGGCCTTCCTACAATGAGCAGTTCTTC
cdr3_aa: CATRPLAGPSYNEQFF

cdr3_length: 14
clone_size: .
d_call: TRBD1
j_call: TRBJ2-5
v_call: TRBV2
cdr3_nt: TGTGCCAGCATTGGGGACAGCCCCCGAGAGACCCAGTACTTC
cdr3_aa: CASIGDSPRETQYF

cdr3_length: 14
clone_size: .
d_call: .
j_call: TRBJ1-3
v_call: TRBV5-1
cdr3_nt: TGCGCCAGCAGCCCCCGGGACGTTGGAAACACCATATATTTT
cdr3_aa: CASSPRDVGNTIYF

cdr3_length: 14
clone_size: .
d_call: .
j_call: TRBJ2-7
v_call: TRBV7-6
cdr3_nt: TGTGCCAGCAGCTTAGAGGATGGCTACTACGAGCAGTACTTC
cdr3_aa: CASSLEDGYYEQYF

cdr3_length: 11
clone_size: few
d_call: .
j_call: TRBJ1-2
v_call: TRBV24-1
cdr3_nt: TGTGCCACCTCCTTTGGAGATGGCTACACCTTC
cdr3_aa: CATSFGDGYTF

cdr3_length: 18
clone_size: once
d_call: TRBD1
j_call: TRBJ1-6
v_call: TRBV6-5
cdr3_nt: TGTGCCAGCAGTTACTTTCCTCCAGGGGGCTATGATAATTCACCCCTCCACTTT
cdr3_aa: CASSYFPPGGYDNSPLHF

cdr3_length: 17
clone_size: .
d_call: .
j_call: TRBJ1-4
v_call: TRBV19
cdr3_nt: TGTGCCAGTAGTATTAAGGCGCTGGACGCAACTAATGAAAAACTGTTTTTT
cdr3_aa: CASSIKALDATNEKLFF

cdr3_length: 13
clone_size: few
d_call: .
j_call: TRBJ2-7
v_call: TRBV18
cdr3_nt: TGTGCCAGCTCACCACAGGGTCTGGGCGAGCAGTACTTC
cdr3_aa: CASSPQGLGEQYF

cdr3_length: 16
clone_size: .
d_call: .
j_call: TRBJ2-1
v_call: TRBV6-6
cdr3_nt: TGTGCCAGCAGTTATTCGTCAACAAGGAGCTACAATGAGCAGTTCTTC
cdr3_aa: CASSYSSTRSYNEQFF

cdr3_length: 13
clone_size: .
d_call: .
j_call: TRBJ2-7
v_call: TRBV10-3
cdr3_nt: TGTGCCTCCCTGGGGATAGGACTCTACGAGCAGTACTTC
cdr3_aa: CASLGIGLYEQYF

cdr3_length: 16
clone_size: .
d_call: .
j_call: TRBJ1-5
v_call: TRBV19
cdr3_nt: TGTGCCAGTAGTAGAGCCCCGGGACTGAGGAATCAGCCCCAGCATTTT
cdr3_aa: CASSRAPGLRNQPQHF

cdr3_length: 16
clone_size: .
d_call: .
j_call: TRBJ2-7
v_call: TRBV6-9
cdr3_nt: TGTGCCAGCAGTTATAGGCGGAGGGAGCCATCCTACGAGCAGTACTTC
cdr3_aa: CASSYRRREPSYEQYF

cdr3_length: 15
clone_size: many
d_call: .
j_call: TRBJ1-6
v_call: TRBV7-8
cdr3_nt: TGTGCCAGCAGCTTAGAGGGGCGCGGGAATTCACCCCTCCACTTT
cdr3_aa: CASSLEGRGNSPLHF

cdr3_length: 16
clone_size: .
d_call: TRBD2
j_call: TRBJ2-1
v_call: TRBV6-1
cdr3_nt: TGTGCCAGCAGAACTTCCCGAACGGGGGGGCTTAATGAGCAGTTCTTC
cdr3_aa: CASRTSRTGGLNEQFF

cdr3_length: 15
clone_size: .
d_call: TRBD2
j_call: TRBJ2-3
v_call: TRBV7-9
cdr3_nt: TGTGCCAGCAGCCGCGGGGGGTCAAGCACAGATACGCAGTATTTT
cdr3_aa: CASSRGGSSTDTQYF

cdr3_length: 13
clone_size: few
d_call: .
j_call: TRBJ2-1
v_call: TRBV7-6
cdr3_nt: TGTGCCAGCAGCTTAGAAAAGGGTACGGGGCAGTTCTTC
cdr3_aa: CASSLEKGTGQFF

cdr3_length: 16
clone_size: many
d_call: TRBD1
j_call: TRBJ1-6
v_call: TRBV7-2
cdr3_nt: TGTGCCAGCAGCCCAAGGTTACAGGGGTTAAATTCACCCCTCCACTTT
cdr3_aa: CASSPRLQGLNSPLHF

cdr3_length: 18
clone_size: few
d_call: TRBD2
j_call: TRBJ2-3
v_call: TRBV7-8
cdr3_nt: TGTGCCAGCAGCAAAGGACTAGCGGGGGAAAGAGTCACAGATACGCAGTATTTT
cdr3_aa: CASSKGLAGERVTDTQYF

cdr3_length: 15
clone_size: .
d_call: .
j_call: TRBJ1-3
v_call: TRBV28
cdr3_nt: TGTGCCAGCAGACCCCCGAGGGGGACTGGAAACACCATATATTTT
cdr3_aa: CASRPPRGTGNTIYF

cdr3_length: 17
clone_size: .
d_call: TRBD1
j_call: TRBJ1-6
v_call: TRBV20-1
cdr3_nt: TGCAGTGCTAGAGATCTCGCCAGGGACAGCTATAATTCACCCCTCCACTTT
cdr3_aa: CSARDLARDSYNSPLHF

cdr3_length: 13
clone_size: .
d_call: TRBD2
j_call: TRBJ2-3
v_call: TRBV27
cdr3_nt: TGTGCCAGCAGCCGCGGGGGATCACTTACGCAGTATTTT
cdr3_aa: CASSRGGSLTQYF

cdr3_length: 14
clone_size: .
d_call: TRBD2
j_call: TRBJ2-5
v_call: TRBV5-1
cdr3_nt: TGCGCCAGCAGCTTGATCGGCGGGAGTGAGACCCAGTACTTC
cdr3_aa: CASSLIGGSETQYF

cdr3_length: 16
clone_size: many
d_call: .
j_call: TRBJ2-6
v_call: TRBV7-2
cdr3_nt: TGTGCCAGCAGCTCACTCAAGGGCTCTGGGGCCAACGTCCTGACTTTC
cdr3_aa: CASSSLKGSGANVLTF

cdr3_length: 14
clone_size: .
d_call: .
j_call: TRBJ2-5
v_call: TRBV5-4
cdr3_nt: TGTGCCAGCAGCGCGGACAGCAGGATGGAGACCCAGTACTTC
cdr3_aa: CASSADSRMETQYF

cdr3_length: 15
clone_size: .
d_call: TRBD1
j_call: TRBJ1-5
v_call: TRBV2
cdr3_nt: TGTGCCAGCAATAGACAGGGGACGGTTAATCAGCCCCAGCATTTT
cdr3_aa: CASNRQGTVNQPQHF

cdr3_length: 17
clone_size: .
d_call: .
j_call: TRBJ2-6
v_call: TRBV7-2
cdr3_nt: TGTGCCAGCACCCCACGGTTTGTGGGCGGTGGGGCCAACGTCCTGACTTTC
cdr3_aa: CASTPRFVGGGANVLTF

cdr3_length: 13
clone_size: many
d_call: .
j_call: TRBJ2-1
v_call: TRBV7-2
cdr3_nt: TGTGCCAGCAGCTTTCAGGTTCGAAATGAGCAGTTCTTC
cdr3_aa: CASSFQVRNEQFF